This entry concerns a single T cell receptor (beta chain). This clone was recorded once. There is no known antigen for this receptor. Base qualities are not recorded, but no much larger clone differs from it by a single base. What the time point label conveys for this sample: week 11, during vaccination. Each vaccine dose, consisting of 300 ug of a 20-mer mutant IDH1 peptide in Montanide, was administered subcutaneously with topical imiquimod. Donors had newly diagnosed WHO grade 3 or 4 IDH1-mutant astrocytomas with loss of nuclear ATRX. The samples were drawn from NOA16, a multicentre, single-arm, open-label phase I trial in Germany that tested a mutant IDH1 peptide vaccine in humans for the first time. The DNeasy Blood and Tissue Kit was used to extract genomic DNA from EDTA blood for TCRB sequencing. The sample is drawn from a study of a mutant IDH1 vaccine in newly diagnosed glioma (dated by TCRdb to about 2021). Background on the whole study: Eight vaccinations were administered to patients in weeks 1, 3, 5, 7, 11, 15, 19 and 23, corresponding to visits V03 through V10. Peripheral blood was drawn at six visits: V03 (baseline), V05, V07, V10, V12 and V13. Vaccination was initiated 4-6 weeks after radiotherapy alone, or concurrently with temozolomide cycles in the chemotherapy-containing groups. Longitudinal TCRB deep sequencing was performed for around 23 treated patients wherever samples were available for exploratory analyses. Before enrollment, patients had received standard therapy of radiotherapy alone, temozolomide alone, or radiochemotherapy with temozolomide; most received the combination. Of the roughly 33 treated patients, around 62% were male and about 40% were female, and a mean age of approximately 40 years was recorded. What the work shows at the level of the full study, not this receptor alone: It was noted by the authors that analyses of patient blood samples could not be reproduced owing to sample limitations. Immune responses induced by the vaccine were seen in roughly 92% of patients across multiple MHC alleles. No apparent relationship was observed between pseudoprogression and alterations in the top peripheral T cell clonotypes detected by TCRB sequencing. Availability determined which PBMC samples were chosen for TCRB deep sequencing.

The library was built by means of the immunoSEQ multiplex PCR assay. Rearranged TCR beta chain sequences were amplified with the hsTCRB Kit following the manufacturer's protocol. TCRB libraries were sequenced on an Illumina MiSeq. From the authors' description of their analysis: Demultiplexing, trimming and gene mapping were performed with the kit vendor's proprietary platform. The table was pulled from immuneACCESS by TCRdb, which kept in-frame rearrangements only. Such tables lose some clones; where checked, under half of the loss comes from unresolved V genes, and the rest has no known cause. The D gene and trimming were derived from the DNA, and the V and J assignments and clone size from that table. The sample table contains some 23,000 clones; only one count was recorded for roughly 70% of them. Clones ranked in the top ten supply 11% of the sample. The sequencing used peripheral blood mononuclear cells (PBMCs), collected from a glioma patient whose treatment included an IDH1 peptide vaccine. This TCR derives from a man younger than 30 with glioma. Some clones in this sample may be carry-over from other donors' samples.

Here the CDR3 is given as CATSRQGSNQPQHF. The sequenced DNA is TGTGCCACCAGCCGGCAAGGGAGCAATCAGCCCCAGCATTTT. The sequence is built from TRBV15 and TRBJ1-5; the D segment cannot be called with confidence. V sheds 5 bases and J sheds 1 base, leaving 9 bases between their ends. The CDR3, cysteine through phenylalanine, is 14 amino acids long. Only CDR3 DNA is held: 42 bases, read in frame from base 1. The germline V gene (reference sequence) specifies LNHNV as CDR1 and YYDKDF as CDR2.